This T cell receptor beta chain appears in the sequencing data of a study of response to subunit inactivated influenza vaccine. MiXCR was run by TCRdb on the RT-PCR reads, yielding one entry per CDR3 protein. The sample has under 950,000 distinct CDR3 sequences; 21% are singletons. Germline loops: CDR1 SGHVS, CDR2 FQNEAQ. Unmatched junction bases numbered 6, after V lost 4 bases and J lost 1 base. The CDR3 consists of 15 residues. This clonotype was seen a handful of times. The sequenced sample was PBMCs from blood, obtained 5 to 6 days after vaccination. This chain uses TRBV7-8 with TRBJ2-7, with 8 nucleotides matching TRBD2. The clonotype comes from a man aged 45 to 65 who received an inactivated influenza vaccine. The CDR3 protein is CASSSRAGVSYEQYF. CDR3 coding DNA: TGTGCCAGCAGCTCTAGAGCGGGGGTTTCCTACGAGCAGTACTTC.